Shown below are 12 T cell receptor beta chains from a single sample sequenced in a study of T cells after posttransplantation cyclophosphamide. Treatment was busulfan-fludarabine conditioning, a marrow graft, and cyclophosphamide on days +3 and +4. The assay was immunoSEQ multiplex PCR, and TCRdb's table has in-frame clones only and misses some. The sample has 6,000 to 7,500 clones, more than 65% seen once; the top ten hold 20% to 25%. Here the sequenced sample was PBMCs, taken after allogeneic stem cell transplant with posttransplant cyclophosphamide. The source is a female patient between 50 and 59 years old who received an allogeneic stem cell transplant from a related donor, was CMV-positive, and had no GVHD. Some T cells may arise from the graft donor.

The chain has TRBV10-3 and TRBJ1-2; 8 bases map to TRBD1. V trimming: 4 bases; J trimming: 8 bases; junction bases outside the gene matches: 9. The germline CDR1 and CDR2 sequences are ENHRY and SYGVKD. The CDR3 has 14 residues. CDR3 sequence reads: CAISGTGKASGYTF. For the CDR3, the DNA is TGTGCCATCAGTGGGACAGGGAAGGCGTCCGGCTACACCTTC.

This clone appeared once. Other DNA sequences in the sample encode the same CDR3. This chain joins TRBV5-1 and TRBJ1-5, with TRBD1 matching over 9 bases. Germline V gene data show CDR1 as SGHRS and CDR2 as YFSETQ. The CDR3 totals 17 residues. V lost 0 bases to trimming and J lost 4 bases; unmatched junction nucleotides: 8. CDR3 in amino acids: CASSLGGTGGGNQPQHF. CDR3 sequence (DNA): TGCGCCAGCAGCTTGGGGGGTACAGGGGGCGGTAATCAGCCCCAGCATTTT.

The chain carries TRBV5-1 and TRBJ1-1, with D possibly TRBD1 on 6 matching bases. V shed 2 bases and J shed 1 base, with 9 bases lying between them. Germline V gene data show CDR1 as SGHRS and CDR2 as YFSETQ. The length of the CDR3 is 14 residues. CDR3 in amino acids: CASSLQGRNTEAFF. CDR3 sequence (DNA): TGCGCCAGCAGCTTACAGGGTCGGAACACTGAAGCTTTCTTT.

V and J are TRBV15 and TRBJ2-5; 8 positions agree with TRBD1. J gave up 5 bases and V 0 bases, and 2 bases lay outside the gene matches. CDR1 is LNHNV and CDR2 is YYDKDF in the germline V gene (reference sequence). This CDR3 contains 14 residues. The CDR3 sequence: CATSRDRQGETQYF. The CDR3 DNA sequence: TGTGCCACCAGCAGAGATAGACAGGGGGAGACCCAGTACTTC.

V gene TRBV27 combines with J gene TRBJ2-7, with D possibly being TRBD1 (6 bases). V lost 3 bases to trimming and J lost 0 bases, with 9 bases between them. CDR3 length equals 14 residues. The V gene's germline CDR1 is MNHEY and CDR2 SMNVEV (reference sequence). The CDR3 DNA follows: TGTGCCAGCAGTTTGACAGGCCTCTCCTACGAGCAGTACTTC. This codes for CASSLTGLSYEQYF.

The rearrangement uses TRBV12-5 and TRBJ2-6; D may be TRBD2 (5 bases). Germline V gives CDR1 LGHNT, CDR2 FRNRAP. Trimming took 0 bases from V and 3 from J, leaving 15 bases between them. The CDR3 is 18 residues long. As DNA, the CDR3 is TGTGCTAGTGGTTTGGTAAAGGACGACCGGGGTGGGGCCAACGTCCTGACTTTC. This gives the protein CASGLVKDDRGGANVLTF.

The J gene is TRBJ1-1, the V gene TRBV19; D remains ambiguous. V lost 5 bases and J lost 4, with 17 bases in between. Germline lookup yields CDR1 LNHDA and CDR2 SQIVND (reference sequence). The CDR3 has 15 residues. CDR3 region: CASSAFWASGTEAFF. The CDR3 DNA reads as TGTGCCAGTAGTGCTTTTTGGGCGAGTGGCACTGAAGCTTTCTTT.

V and J are TRBV7-2 and TRBJ2-1, with TRBD2 matching 8 bases. This CDR3 is built from 15 residues. The V and J ends lost 5 bases and 8 bases, in that order; junction bases with no gene match: 11. Germline loops: CDR1 SGHTA, CDR2 FQGNSA. In DNA form, the CDR3 reads TGTGCCAGCAGCCCCCGGTTGGCGGGAGGAGATGAGCAGTTCTTC. This gives the protein CASSPRLAGGDEQFF.

The V call is TRBV19, the J call TRBJ2-3, with TRBD2 identical over 11 bases. Germline V CDR1 and CDR2: LNHDA, SQIVND (reference sequence). V dropped 5 bases and J dropped 4; count of bases not matched to a gene: 8. This CDR3 comprises 16 residues. The CDR3 region is CASSSPRTSGSDTQYF. The CDR3 bases are TGTGCCAGTAGTTCCCCGCGGACTAGCGGGTCAGATACGCAGTATTTT.

The chain combines TRBV4-1 with TRBJ2-7; a weak D match, TRBD1 (7 bases). V was cut by 3 bases and J by 0 bases, with 12 bases left in between. The germline CDR1 and CDR2 sequences are MGHRA and YSYEKL. This CDR3 has 15 amino acids. The CDR3, as DNA: TGCGCCAGCAGCCAGGAGGGACAGCCCTCCTACGAGCAGTACTTC. Translation: CASSQEGQPSYEQYF.

This sequence joins TRBV14 and TRBJ1-2; a weak D match, TRBD1 (6 bases). This CDR3 has 12 amino acids. The V end was cut by 4 bases, the J end by 6 bases, with 9 bases between. The germline CDR1 and CDR2 sequences are SGHDN and FVKESK. The CDR3 bases are TGTGCCAGCAGCCTGGGACAAAATGGCTACACCTTC. This translates into CASSLGQNGYTF.

J is TRBJ2-3 and V is TRBV5-1, with 10 nucleotides matching TRBD2. V lost 0 bases, J lost 6 bases, and 4 bases stayed unmatched. From germline, CDR1 is SGHRS and CDR2 YFSETQ. CDR3 length: 15 residues. CDR3 nucleotides: TGCGCCAGCAGCTTGGCCGAGCGGGGGGGCGATACGCAGTATTTT. Translated: CASSLAERGGDTQYF.